Following are 29 T cell receptor beta chains from one sample sequenced in a study of cytomegalovirus exposure and HLA in healthy donors listed by TCRdb under 2017. Libraries were made using the immunoSEQ multiplex PCR assay. TCRdb holds this immuneACCESS table with in-frame rearrangements only. Some clones are missing; in checked studies, unresolved V genes explain under half, and the rest has no known cause. The table for this sample lists about 180,000 clones; about 87% of them were counted only once. More than 1.2% of the sample goes to the ten largest clones. Sequencing input: PBMCs. The receptors shown here come from a woman in her 30s in good health and CMV-seronegative.

V usage is TRBV19 and J usage is TRBJ2-1; D possibly corresponds to TRBD2 (6 bases). Deletions cut 1 base from V and 0 bases from J, with 13 bases between. CDR1 and CDR2 from the germline V gene are LNHDA and SQIVND (reference sequence). This CDR3 is built from 17 residues. CDR3 sequence: CASSIVEGLSSYNEQFF. CDR3 in DNA: TGTGCCAGTAGTATAGTGGAGGGCTTGAGCTCCTACAATGAGCAGTTCTTC.

The chain is built from TRBV13 and TRBJ2-7, with 9 bases that match TRBD2. The CDR3 contains 12 residues. The V gene's germline CDR1 is PRHDT and CDR2 FYEKMQ (reference sequence). V gave up 10 bases and J gave up 7 bases; unmatched junction bases: 8. CDR3 in DNA: TGTGCCACCGCGGGGGGGCTAAGGGAGCAGTACTTC. It yields the protein CATAGGLREQYF.

The V and J genes are TRBV27 and TRBJ2-2, with unresolved D. V was shortened by 10 bases and J by 0 bases, with 12 bases between the two germline ends. Germline CDR1 MNHEY, CDR2 SMNVEV (reference sequence). This CDR3 is 14 amino acids long. For the CDR3, the DNA is TGTGCCACTAAGTATGTGACGAACACCGGGGAGCTGTTTTTT. It yields the protein CATKYVTNTGELFF.

The chain uses TRBV6-1 and TRBJ2-7; D may be TRBD2 (5 bases). V dropped 4 bases and J dropped 4 bases, with 14 bases sitting between them. Germline V gene sequence: CDR1 MNHNS, CDR2 SASEGT. The CDR3 totals 14 residues. The CDR3: CASSASTGVYEQYF. CDR3 bases: TGTGCCAGCAGTGCCTCAACCGGGGTTTACGAGCAGTACTTC.

The gene calls are TRBV19 and TRBJ1-3; possibly TRBD1 for D (5 bases). The CDR3 consists of 16 residues. V was shortened by 4 bases and J by 2 bases, with 15 bases between the two germline ends. Germline CDR1 reads LNHDA; CDR2 reads SQIVND (reference sequence). The chain's CDR3 is CASSRSGGTAGNTIYF. CDR3 DNA: TGTGCCAGTAGTAGAAGCGGGGGGACGGCTGGAAACACCATATATTTT.

The genes are TRBV25-1 and TRBJ2-5; tentatively, D is TRBD1 (5 bases). This CDR3 is built from 15 residues. V lost 3 bases, J lost 2 bases, and 13 bases lay in between. From germline, CDR1 is MGHDK and CDR2 SYGVNS. The CDR3 DNA is TGTGCCAGCAGTGATCGCTCAGGGATACAAGAGACCCAGTACTTC. Its protein product is CASSDRSGIQETQYF.

J is TRBJ1-5 and V is TRBV9, with TRBD1 matching over 10 bases. V shed 3 bases and J 2 bases; nucleotides not matched to a gene: 5. Looked up from germline, CDR1 is SGDLS and CDR2 is YYNGEE. This CDR3 spans 16 amino acids. This CDR3 is CASSEGQGTGNQPQHF. The CDR3 coding sequence is TGTGCCAGCAGCGAGGGACAGGGGACCGGCAATCAGCCCCAGCATTTT.

J is TRBJ1-2 and V is TRBV5-1; D perhaps matches TRBD1 (6 bases). Germline lookup yields CDR1 SGHRS and CDR2 YFSETQ. The V and J ends lost 4 bases and 2 bases respectively, with 15 bases between them. There are 15 residues in the CDR3. This CDR3 reads CASSVGGPSNYGYTF. The CDR3, as DNA: TGCGCCAGCAGCGTGGGGGGCCCGTCCAACTATGGCTACACCTTC.

V gene TRBV29-1 combines with J gene TRBJ2-3, with a weak D call TRBD1 (5 bases). Germline CDR1 SQVTM, CDR2 ANQGSEA. The CDR3 totals 13 residues. V was pared by 4 bases and J by 2 bases, with 10 bases between. CDR3 DNA: TGCAGCGTTGCAACCAGGGTCACAGATACGCAGTATTTT. Translating gives CSVATRVTDTQYF.

The chain joins TRBV11-2 to TRBJ1-3; 7 nucleotides align to TRBD1. The ends lost 2 bases at V and 4 bases at J; junction bases unmatched: 2. Germline-derived CDR1 and CDR2 are SGHAT and FQNNGV. The CDR3 contains 14 residues. The CDR3 loop is CASSLYRGGNTIYF. DNA of the CDR3: TGTGCCAGCAGCTTATACAGGGGCGGAAACACCATATATTTT.

The chain couples TRBV5-1 to TRBJ2-1, with TRBD1 as a possible D gene (5 bases). This CDR3 is 13 amino acids long. Germline-derived CDR1 and CDR2 are SGHRS and YFSETQ. V lost 4 bases and J 10 bases, leaving 15 bases between the germline ends. The CDR3 here is CASSPAQGREQFF. CDR3 nucleotide sequence: TGCGCCAGCAGCCCGGCGCAGGGTCGGGAGCAGTTCTTC.

The gene calls are TRBV12-5 and TRBJ1-2, with D perhaps TRBD1 (6 bases). The CDR3 is 15 amino acids. Germline CDR1 is LGHNT and CDR2 is FRNRAP. Trimming cost V 7 bases and J 2 bases, with 17 bases left between them. For the CDR3, the DNA is TGTGCTAGTGCCCCGCCAGTACAGGGAAACTATGGCTACACCTTC. The encoded protein is CASAPPVQGNYGYTF.

Of note for this clone: This CDR3 is also generated by other DNA sequences in the sample. The chain uses TRBV6-5 and TRBJ1-6, with D possibly TRBD1 on 5 matching bases. There are 15 residues in the CDR3. The germline CDR1 and CDR2 sequences are MNHEY and SVGAGI. Trimming shortened V by 2 bases and J by 7 bases, and 12 bases separated the two germline ends. The CDR3 loop is CASSYGDSRNSPLHF. The CDR3, as DNA: TGTGCCAGCAGTTACGGCGACAGTCGGAATTCACCCCTCCACTTT.

The chain is built from TRBV5-5 and TRBJ1-5; D is unclear. Trimming left V 0 bases short and J 7 bases short, with 11 bases between. There are 14 residues in the CDR3. Germline V gene sequence: CDR1 SGHKS, CDR2 YYEKEE (reference sequence). DNA of the CDR3: TGTGCCAGCAGCTTGGAGCCTCGCGGGCAGCCCCAGCATTTT. Its protein is CASSLEPRGQPQHF.

The chain couples TRBV19 to TRBJ2-7; D call uncertain. V lost 3 bases and J 0 bases, leaving 12 bases between the germline ends. CDR1 is LNHDA, CDR2 SQIVND, per germline (reference sequence). This CDR3 spans 15 amino acids. This CDR3 reads CASSIFSGSSYEQYF. CDR3 nucleotides: TGTGCCAGTAGTATTTTTTCGGGTTCCTCCTACGAGCAGTACTTC.

This rearrangement joins TRBV4-3 to TRBJ2-4; 10 bases are a match to TRBD2. The CDR3 has 19 residues. CDR1 is LGHNA, CDR2 YSLEER, per germline. The V segment lost 5 bases and the J segment 0 bases; nucleotides outside the gene matches: 13. The CDR3 here is CASSEGLAGEHLAKNIQYF. The CDR3 coding sequence is TGCGCCAGCAGCGAGGGGCTAGCGGGGGAACATTTAGCCAAAAACATTCAGTACTTC.

The chain couples TRBV5-1 to TRBJ1-2; tentative D call: TRBD1 (5 bases). Germline CDR1 SGHRS, CDR2 YFSETQ. This CDR3 has 15 amino acids. The V end was cut by 3 bases, the J end by 5 bases, with 17 bases between. The CDR3 loop reads CASSSSSGGTYGYTF. As DNA, the CDR3 is TGCGCCAGCAGCTCCTCTTCGGGAGGGACTTATGGCTACACCTTC.

The gene calls are TRBV27 and TRBJ1-1; 7 positions agree with TRBD1. The J segment lost 1 base and the V segment lost 4 bases, leaving 6 bases of the junction unmatched. The length of the CDR3 is 15 residues. Germline CDR1 and CDR2: MNHEY and SMNVEV (reference sequence). CDR3 bases: TGTGCCAGCAGTTCCGGACAGGTTTGGAACACTGAAGCTTTCTTT. This gives the protein CASSSGQVWNTEAFF.

The chain has TRBV18 and TRBJ2-3; 7 bases match TRBD1. The V segment lost 0 bases and the J segment 1 base; nucleotides outside the gene matches: 7. Germline assignment: CDR1 KGHSH and CDR2 LQKENI. This CDR3 is 17 amino acids long. The CDR3 nucleotides read TGTGCCAGCTCACCACCCGGGACAGACTTCGGCACAGATACGCAGTATTTT. It is translated as CASSPPGTDFGTDTQYF. Supplemented by reference TRBV18 and TRBJ2-3, the full variable domain reads NAGVMQNPRHLVRRRGQEARLRCSPMKGHSHVYWYRQLPEEGLKFMVYLQKENIIDESGMPKERFSAEFPKEGPSILRIQQVVRGDSAAYFCASSPPGTDFGTDTQYFGPGTRLTVL.

This clone came up a few times. J is TRBJ2-7 and V is TRBV2, with D uncertain. This CDR3 spans 13 amino acids. Deletions cut 7 bases from V and 4 bases from J, with 14 bases between. Looked up from germline, CDR1 is SNHLY and CDR2 is FYNNEI. CDR3 protein: CASKRQIDYEQYF. The CDR3 region has the DNA TGTGCCAGCAAGAGGCAGATAGATTACGAGCAGTACTTC.

The rearrangement joins TRBV7-8 to TRBJ2-7; 11 nucleotides align to TRBD2. Germline-derived CDR1 and CDR2 are SGHVS and FQNEAQ. This CDR3 contains 14 residues. With 4 bases clipped from V and 6 bases from J, the junction kept 5 bases outside the gene matches. For the CDR3, the DNA is TGTGCCAGCAGCTCCCGACTAGCGGGGTCCGAGCAGTACTTC. This sequence encodes CASSSRLAGSEQYF.

CDR3 in DNA: TGTGCCACCAGCAGAGGGTCCGGGACTAGCAGCACAGATACGCAGTATTTT. Translated: CATSRGSGTSSTDTQYF. The chain employs TRBV15 and TRBJ2-3, with 9 bases matching TRBD2. V lost 1 base, J lost 0 bases, and 5 bases stayed unmatched. Germline loops: CDR1 LNHNV, CDR2 YYDKDF (reference sequence). The CDR3 contains 17 residues.

This chain joins TRBV7-9 and TRBJ1-5; D is uncertain. There are 13 residues in the CDR3. CDR1 is SEHNR, CDR2 FQNEAQ, per germline (reference sequence). The ends were cut back, 5 bases at V and 6 bases at J, with 11 bases in the middle. The CDR3 coding sequence is TGTGCCAGCAGCGACGCCCGCGGTCAGCCCCAGCATTTT. This encodes CASSDARGQPQHF.

The chain is built from TRBV4-3 and TRBJ2-2; 13 bases fit TRBD2. Per the germline V gene, CDR1 is LGHNA and CDR2 is YSLEER. This CDR3 has 19 amino acids. V lost 0 bases and J lost 3; bases outside the gene matches: 7. The CDR3 DNA follows: TGCGCCAGCAGCCAAGATATCAGGGGACTAGCGGGATACACCGGGGAGCTGTTTTTT. Translated: CASSQDIRGLAGYTGELFF.

The V call is TRBV7-4, the J call TRBJ1-2; weak D call: TRBD1 (6 bases). Trimming took off 11 bases at V and 6 bases at J, with 19 bases between the two ends. CDR3 length: 13 amino acids. Germline V gene lookup returns CDR1 SGHVT and CDR2 SQSDAQ. CDR3 coding DNA: TGTGCCGAGGGGCAACAGGGTTTCGATGGCTACACCTTC. Amino acid sequence: CAEGQQGFDGYTF.

The rearrangement links TRBV2 to TRBJ1-2, with TRBD1 matching over 10 bases. CDR3 length equals 14 residues. J was trimmed by 2 bases and V by 6 bases; bases with no gene match: 3. Germline V gives CDR1 SNHLY, CDR2 FYNNEI. The CDR3 spells CASSGTGANYGYTF. The CDR3 DNA is TGTGCCAGCAGCGGGACAGGGGCCAACTATGGCTACACCTTC.

The rearrangement joins TRBV9 to TRBJ1-1; D is possibly TRBD1 (5 bases). The CDR3 length is 14 residues. Germline V gene lookup returns CDR1 SGDLS and CDR2 YYNGEE. The ends were cut back, 3 bases at V and 4 bases at J, with 13 bases in the middle. The CDR3 DNA follows: TGTGCCAGCAGCGCCTCAGGGTGGAGCACTGAAGCTTTCTTT. Its translation is CASSASGWSTEAFF.

This clone has more than one count but fewer than ten. The CDR3 loop reads CASSPGSGPYEQYF. CDR3 in DNA: TGTGCCAGCAGCCCCGGCAGCGGGCCCTACGAGCAGTACTTC. The V and J genes are TRBV7-2 and TRBJ2-7, with D perhaps TRBD2 (6 bases). Looked up from germline, CDR1 is SGHTA and CDR2 is FQGNSA. The CDR3 length is 14 residues. V was trimmed by 5 bases and J by 2 bases, leaving 13 bases between them.

The rearrangement links TRBV5-4 to TRBJ2-7; D is uncertain. Germline V gene data show CDR1 as SGHNT and CDR2 as YYREEE (reference sequence). There are 15 residues in the CDR3. V lost 2 bases, J lost 5 bases, and 17 bases lay in between. CDR3 protein: CASSFAALASDEQYF. CDR3 nucleotides: TGTGCCAGCAGCTTCGCCGCCTTAGCTAGTGACGAGCAGTACTTC.